Sequencing of this T cell receptor (beta chain) was carried out in a study of a mutant IDH1 vaccine in newly diagnosed glioma. Overall study context: Standard pretreatment was either radiotherapy, temozolomide, or, for most, radiochemotherapy with temozolomide.

Time point noted: baseline, week 1 (first vaccination visit). Treatment of the sample: pre-vaccination baseline after standard-of-care therapy. Donors had new IDH1-mutant astrocytomas of WHO grade 3 or 4 (ATRX-lost). Of note for this clone: Its target is unknown.

Overall study findings and caveats: Pseudoprogression apparently tracked independently of changes in top peripheral T cell clonotypes. Altogether, 85% to 95% of patients exhibited vaccine-induced immune responses.

Clones were read by immunoSEQ multiplex PCR, and TCRdb kept only the in-frame ones, dropping some. The sample has 30,000 to 40,000 clones, approximately 92% seen once. The starting material was PBMCs, obtained from a glioma patient treated with radiotherapy, temozolomide or both. The clonotype was recovered from a man aged 18 to 29 with glioma.

Here the CDR3 reads CASSPLATYEAFF. The CDR3 DNA sequence: TGTGCCAGCAGCCCCTTGGCCACATATGAAGCTTTCTTT. This chain connects TRBV7-9 to TRBJ1-1; D ambiguous. Germline lookup yields CDR1 SEHNR and CDR2 FQNEAQ (reference sequence). This CDR3 region has 13 residues. Trimming pared 5 bases from V and 7 bases from J, leaving 14 bases between. The entire variable domain, with the rest obtained from reference TRBV7-9 and TRBJ1-1, is as follows: DTGVSQNPRHKITKRGQNVTFRCDPISEHNRLYWYRQTLGQGPEFLTYFQNEAQLEKSRLLSDRFSAERPKGSFSTLEIQRTEQGDSAMYLCASSPLATYEAFFGQGTRLTVV.